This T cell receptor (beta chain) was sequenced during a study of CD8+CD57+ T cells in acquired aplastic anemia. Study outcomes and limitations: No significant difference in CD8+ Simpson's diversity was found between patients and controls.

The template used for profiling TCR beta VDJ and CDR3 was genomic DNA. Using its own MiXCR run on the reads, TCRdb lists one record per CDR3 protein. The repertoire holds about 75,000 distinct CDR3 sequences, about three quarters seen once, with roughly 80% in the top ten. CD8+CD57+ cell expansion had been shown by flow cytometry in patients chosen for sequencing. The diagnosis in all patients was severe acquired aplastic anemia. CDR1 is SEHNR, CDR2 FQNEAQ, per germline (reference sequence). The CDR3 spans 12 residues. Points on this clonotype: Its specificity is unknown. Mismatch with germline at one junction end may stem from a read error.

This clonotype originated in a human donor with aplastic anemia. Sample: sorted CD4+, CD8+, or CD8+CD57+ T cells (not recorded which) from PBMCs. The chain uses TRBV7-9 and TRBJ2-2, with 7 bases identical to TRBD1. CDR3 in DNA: TGTGCCAGCAGCTCCAGGGGGAATGAGCAGTTTTTT. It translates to CASSSRGNEQFF. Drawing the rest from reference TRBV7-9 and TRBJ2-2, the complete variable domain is DTGVSQNPRHKITKRGQNVTFRCDPISEHNRLYWYRQTLGQGPEFLTYFQNEAQLEKSRLLSDRFSAERPKGSFSTLEIQRTEQGDSAMYLCASSSRGNEQFFGEGSRLTVL.